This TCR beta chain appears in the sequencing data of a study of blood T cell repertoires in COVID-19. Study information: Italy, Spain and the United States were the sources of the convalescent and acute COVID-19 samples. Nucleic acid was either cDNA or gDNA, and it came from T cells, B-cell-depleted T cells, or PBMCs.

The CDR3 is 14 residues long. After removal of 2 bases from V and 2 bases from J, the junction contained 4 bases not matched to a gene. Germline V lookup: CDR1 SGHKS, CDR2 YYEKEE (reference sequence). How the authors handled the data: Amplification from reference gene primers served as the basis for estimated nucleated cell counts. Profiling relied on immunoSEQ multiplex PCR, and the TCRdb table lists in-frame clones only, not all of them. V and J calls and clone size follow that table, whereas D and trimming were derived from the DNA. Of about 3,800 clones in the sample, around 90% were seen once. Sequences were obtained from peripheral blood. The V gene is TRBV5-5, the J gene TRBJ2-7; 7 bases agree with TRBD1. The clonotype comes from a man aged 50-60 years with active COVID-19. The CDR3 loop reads CASSLATGAYEQYF. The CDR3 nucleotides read TGTGCCAGCAGCTTAGCTACAGGGGCCTACGAGCAGTACTTC.